This TCR beta chain derives from a study of CD8 T cells in ankylosing spondylitis. Study-wide results and limits: Disease-associated clonotypes exhibited CD8+ identity and were relatively infrequent in peripheral blood. Earlier reports found some motif variants in synovial fluid and blood in reactive arthritis. A TCR beta motif made of several highly homologous variants seemed typical of ankylosing spondylitis blood. Matched ankylosing spondylitis synovial fluid reportedly contained a significantly enriched population of disease-linked clones.

Libraries for TCR beta were made by quantitative 5'-RACE with molecular barcodes. MiXCR was run by TCRdb on the 5' RACE reads, yielding one entry per CDR3 protein. The sample shows around 480,000 distinct CDR3 sequences, roughly 17% of them seen only once. This clonotype turned up a few times. Its specificity is not known. The CDR3 runs 14 residues. V was clipped by 3 bases and J by 1 base, with 11 bases between them. Per germline, CDR1 DFQATT and CDR2 SNEGSKA (reference sequence). The chain combines TRBV20-1 with TRBJ2-3, with D maybe TRBD2 (6 bases). The TCR was taken from a male donor with ankylosing spondylitis. Sequencing input: blood, either unsorted or a sorted T cell fraction (not recorded which). This chain's CDR3 is CSASSSAGTDTQYF. CDR3 DNA: TGCAGTGCTAGTTCTAGCGCTGGCACAGATACGCAGTATTTT.